These 31 T cell receptor beta chains share one sample of origin, sequenced in a study of blood T cell repertoires in COVID-19. Assay: immunoSEQ multiplex PCR; the TCRdb copy retains only in-frame clones and omits some. The data contain approximately 150,000 clones, around 83% of them singletons. Sequencing was done on a sample of peripheral blood. The receptors originated from a woman in her 70s who had recovered from COVID-19.

The chain joins TRBV3-1 (or the pseudogene TRBV3-2) to TRBJ2-5, with TRBD2 identical over 7 bases. The CDR3 extends over 13 amino acids. Per the germline V gene, CDR1 is LGHDT and CDR2 is YNNKEL (reference sequence). V lost 3 bases to trimming and J lost 5 bases; unmatched junction nucleotides: 3. The DNA for the CDR3 is TGTGCCAGCAGCCAGTTGCGGGGGGAGACCCAGTACTTC. This codes for CASSQLRGETQYF.

The rearrangement links TRBV4-2 to TRBJ1-5; D is perhaps TRBD1 (6 bases). Trimming cost V 1 base and J 4 bases, with 14 bases left between them. The CDR3 length is 16 residues. CDR1 and CDR2 from the germline V gene are LGHNA and YNFKEQ. The CDR3 sequence is CASSQVYYRANQPQHF. DNA for the CDR3: TGTGCCAGCAGCCAAGTTTATTACAGGGCTAATCAGCCCCAGCATTTT.

The rearrangement joins TRBV6-5 to TRBJ1-1; D unresolved. Germline V lookup: CDR1 MNHEY, CDR2 SVGAGI. Between the trimmed V and J ends, which lost 5 bases and 0 bases, there was a span of 7 bases. The CDR3 covers 13 residues. The CDR3 sequence: CASSPHLNTEAFF. The CDR3 DNA sequence: TGTGCCAGCAGTCCGCACTTGAACACTGAAGCTTTCTTT.

The chain links TRBV9 to TRBJ2-5, with unresolved D. Trimming took 3 bases from V and 5 from J, leaving 11 bases between them. The CDR3 runs to 13 residues. The germline gives CDR1 SGDLS, CDR2 YYNGEE. CDR3 bases: TGTGCCAGCAGCGCGGGTGGAGCGGAGACCCAGTACTTC. Protein sequence: CASSAGGAETQYF.

The genes are TRBV6-5 and TRBJ1-5, with 8 positions matching TRBD1. V lost 0 bases, J lost 10 bases, and 5 bases stayed unmatched. From germline, CDR1 is MNHEY and CDR2 SVGAGI. There are 14 residues in the CDR3. The CDR3 DNA reads as TGTGCCAGCAGTTACTCGCCCGGACAGGGTCCCCAGCATTTT. This encodes CASSYSPGQGPQHF.

The chain is built from TRBV7-2 and TRBJ2-5, with TRBD1 matching 7 bases. The CDR3 extends over 17 amino acids. The V gene end was trimmed by 5 bases and the J gene end by 5 bases; junction bases not matched to a gene: 17. Germline loops: CDR1 SGHTA, CDR2 FQGNSA. CDR3: CASSRGRGPRGMETQYF. CDR3 DNA sequence: TGTGCCAGCAGCCGGGGTCGGGGACCCAGGGGGATGGAGACCCAGTACTTC.

A single count supports this clone. The rearrangement joins TRBV3-1 (or the pseudogene TRBV3-2) to TRBJ1-2, with TRBD1 as a possible D gene (5 bases). Trimming shortened V by 8 bases and J by 7 bases, and 11 bases separated the two germline ends. CDR3 length: 11 amino acids. Germline loops: CDR1 LGHDT, CDR2 YNNKEL (reference sequence). In DNA, the CDR3 is TGTGCCAGCCGCAGCGGGGGTGGCTACACCTTC. It is translated as CASRSGGGYTF.

The table lists this clone with a few counts. This chain uses TRBV2 with TRBJ2-3; 8 nucleotides line up with TRBD2. This CDR3 comprises 12 residues. CDR1 SNHLY and CDR2 FYNNEI come from the germline V gene. V was clipped by 10 bases and J by 2 bases; unmatched bases: 2. CDR3 nucleotide sequence: TGTGCCACGACTAGCGACACAGATACGCAGTATTTT. Amino acid sequence: CATTSDTDTQYF.

V is TRBV4-2 and J is TRBJ1-5; TRBD1 is a possible D gene (5 bases). In germline, CDR1 is LGHNA, CDR2 YNFKEQ. The CDR3 is 15 residues long. With 1 base removed from V and 2 bases from J, the gap between germline ends came to 9 bases. CDR3 amino acids: CASSQVTRGNQPQHF. The CDR3 DNA reads TGTGCCAGCAGCCAAGTCACCAGGGGCAATCAGCCCCAGCATTTT.

The V gene is TRBV29-1, the J gene TRBJ1-2; unclear D gene. Trimming pared 6 bases from V and 5 bases from J, leaving 19 bases between. CDR3 length: 14 residues. CDR1 and CDR2 from the germline V gene are SQVTM and ANQGSEA. The CDR3: CSVRPLLETYGYTF. CDR3 nucleotides: TGCAGCGTCCGACCACTTCTAGAGACTTATGGCTACACCTTC.

This chain connects TRBV11-3 to TRBJ2-6, with 10 bases identical to TRBD1. CDR3 length equals 18 residues. Germline-derived CDR1 and CDR2 are SGHNT and YENEEA. J gave up 1 base and V 4 bases, and 7 bases lay outside the gene matches. CDR3 in DNA: TGTGCCAGCAGCTCGATAGACAGGGGGCATTCTGGGGCCAACGTCCTGACTTTC. This encodes CASSSIDRGHSGANVLTF.

The chain uses TRBV9 and TRBJ2-1; TRBD1 matches at 9 bases. V lost 0 bases and J lost 3; bases outside the gene matches: 1. CDR1 is SGDLS, CDR2 YYNGEE, per germline. The CDR3 loop spans 15 amino acids. The CDR3 DNA reads as TGTGCCAGCAGCGTAGGGACAGGGGTCTACAATGAGCAGTTCTTC. This encodes CASSVGTGVYNEQFF.

The chain uses TRBV7-2 and TRBJ2-7; the match to TRBD2 covers 7 bases. The V segment lost 5 bases and the J segment 2 bases; nucleotides outside the gene matches: 6. The germline gives CDR1 SGHTA, CDR2 FQGNSA. The CDR3 covers 14 residues. The CDR3 region is CASSPRGGAYEQYF. CDR3 DNA: TGTGCCAGCAGCCCCCGTGGGGGGGCCTACGAGCAGTACTTC.

This clone was counted a few times. The chain carries TRBV7-9 and TRBJ2-7, with 8 bases fitting TRBD2. V was clipped by 1 base and J by 4 bases; unmatched bases: 6. The germline V gene encodes CDR1 SEHNR and CDR2 FQNEAQ (reference sequence). The length of the CDR3 is 15 residues. CDR3: CASSLGQREPYEQYF. The CDR3, as DNA: TGTGCCAGCAGCTTAGGCCAGCGGGAGCCGTACGAGCAGTACTTC.

The rearrangement links TRBV2 to TRBJ1-5; TRBD1 is a possible D gene (6 bases). Deletions cut 7 bases from V and 0 bases from J, with 10 bases between. There are 14 residues in the CDR3. CDR1 and CDR2 from the germline V gene are SNHLY and FYNNEI. The DNA of the CDR3 is TGTGCCAGCAAGGACAGATATAGCAATCAGCCCCAGCATTTT. The encoded protein is CASKDRYSNQPQHF.

CDR3: CAISIAADTEAFF. The DNA for the CDR3 is TGTGCCATCAGCATTGCAGCGGACACTGAAGCTTTCTTT. The chain has TRBV10-3 and TRBJ1-1; D is undetermined. V lost 6 bases and J 3 bases, leaving 11 bases between the germline ends. From germline, CDR1 is ENHRY and CDR2 SYGVKD. The CDR3 consists of 13 residues.

This CDR3 reads CASRSTGTYGYTF. In nucleotides, the CDR3 is TGTGCCAGTAGATCGACAGGAACCTATGGCTACACCTTC. The chain has TRBV19 and TRBJ1-2; maybe TRBD1 (6 bases). CDR1 and CDR2 (germline): LNHDA, SQIVND (reference sequence). V gave up 6 bases and J gave up 4 bases, with 12 bases separating them. The CDR3 consists of 13 residues.

This chain links TRBV5-4 with TRBJ1-6, with D possibly being TRBD1 (5 bases). This CDR3 has 14 residues. Germline V gene sequence: CDR1 SGHNT, CDR2 YYREEE (reference sequence). The germline V and J ends were trimmed by 4 bases and 10 bases, with 15 bases remaining between them. Written as DNA, the CDR3 is TGTGCCAGCAGCCCCCAAAGGGGAGGATCACCCCTCCACTTT. It yields the protein CASSPQRGGSPLHF.

The CDR3 protein is CASSPPRALNQPQHF. The DNA for the CDR3 is TGTGCCAGCTCACCACCGCGGGCTCTCAATCAGCCCCAGCATTTT. The chain joins TRBV18 to TRBJ1-5; no reliable D call. This CDR3 spans 15 amino acids. Germline assignment: CDR1 KGHSH and CDR2 LQKENI. With 0 bases removed from V and 3 bases from J, the gap between germline ends came to 9 bases.

This rearrangement joins TRBV4-3 to TRBJ2-5, with D perhaps TRBD2 (7 bases). Germline CDR1 is LGHNA and CDR2 is YSLEER. V was cut by 0 bases and J by 5 bases, with 19 bases left in between. CDR3 size: 17 residues. The CDR3 coding sequence is TGCGCCAGCAGCCAAGACCTACCCGGGGGGCGCGGGGAGACCCAGTACTTC. It specifies CASSQDLPGGRGETQYF.

The chain recombines TRBV12-3 or TRBV12-4 with TRBJ2-1, with 8 bases lining up with TRBD1. CDR3 length: 11 amino acids. After removal of 6 bases from V and 10 bases from J, the junction contained 2 bases not matched to a gene. The CDR3: CASRRTGEQFF. CDR3 nucleotide sequence: TGTGCCAGCAGGCGGACAGGGGAGCAGTTCTTC.

This clone has ten or more counts. The chain recombines TRBV4-3 with TRBJ2-7, with D perhaps TRBD2 (5 bases). This CDR3 region has 15 residues. Germline assignment: CDR1 LGHNA and CDR2 YSLEER. The germline V and J ends were trimmed by 0 bases and 4 bases, with 13 bases remaining between them. The CDR3: CASSQEGVGKYEQYF. As DNA, the CDR3 is TGCGCCAGCAGCCAAGAGGGCGTCGGGAAGTACGAGCAGTACTTC.

The genes are TRBV9 and TRBJ2-7; 8 bases are a match to TRBD1. J was trimmed by 3 bases and V by 3 bases; bases with no gene match: 5. From germline, CDR1 is SGDLS and CDR2 YYNGEE. The CDR3 loop spans 14 amino acids. CDR3 amino acids: CASSAGQGIYEQYF. CDR3 in DNA: TGTGCCAGCAGCGCCGGACAGGGAATCTACGAGCAGTACTTC. The variable domain in full, with the rest retrieved from reference TRBV9 and TRBJ2-7, is DSGVTQTPKHLITATGQRVTLRCSPRSGDLSVYWYQQSLDQGLQFLIQYYNGEERAKGNILERFSAQQFPDLHSELNLSSLELGDSALYFCASSAGQGIYEQYFGPGTRLTVT.

CDR3 sequence: CASSRGRGEQYF. CDR3 bases: TGTGCCAGCAGCCGAGGGAGAGGCGAGCAGTACTTC. The V and J genes are TRBV6-5 and TRBJ2-7, with D perhaps matching TRBD2 (5 bases). V was trimmed by 6 bases and J by 6 bases, leaving 12 bases between them. Germline V lookup: CDR1 MNHEY, CDR2 SVGAGI. The length of the CDR3 is 12 residues.

The V gene is TRBV6-5, the J gene TRBJ1-1; 10 bases line up with TRBD1. This CDR3 is 14 amino acids long. Looked up from germline, CDR1 is MNHEY and CDR2 is SVGAGI. V was pared by 6 bases and J by 1 base, with 2 bases of the junction left unmatched. CDR3 nucleotides: TGTGCCAGCAGCCGGGACAGGGGGAACACTGAAGCTTTCTTT. This gives the protein CASSRDRGNTEAFF.

This clone was observed once. The V call is TRBV7-8, the J call TRBJ1-1, with 10 bases matching TRBD1. This CDR3 has 16 amino acids. From germline, CDR1 is SGHVS and CDR2 FQNEAQ. J lost 1 base, V lost 4 bases, and 6 bases had no gene match. CDR3 DNA sequence: TGTGCCAGCAGCTCCGACAGGGGGCGTTGGAACACTGAAGCTTTCTTT. Its protein product is CASSSDRGRWNTEAFF.

The V and J genes are TRBV12-5 and TRBJ2-3, with TRBD2 matching over 7 bases. The CDR3 totals 12 residues. Trimming at V came to 6 bases and at J to 6 bases, leaving 3 bases not matched to a gene. Per the germline V gene, CDR1 is LGHNT and CDR2 is FRNRAP. DNA for the CDR3: TGTGCTAGTGGCCAGGGAGGGGATACGCAGTATTTT. Protein product: CASGQGGDTQYF. The full variable domain, rest sourced from reference TRBV12-5 and TRBJ2-3, is DARVTQTPRHKVTEMGQEVTMRCQPILGHNTVFWYRQTMMQGLELLAYFRNRAPLDDSGMPKDRFSAEMPDATLATLKIQPSEPRDSAVYFCASGQGGDTQYFGPGTRLTVL.

V gene TRBV12-3 or TRBV12-4 combines with J gene TRBJ1-2; D is unclear. Trimming pared 6 bases from V and 2 bases from J, leaving 7 bases between. This CDR3 has 12 amino acids. CDR3 in amino acids: CASRAPNYGYTF. CDR3 bases: TGTGCCAGCAGGGCACCGAACTATGGCTACACCTTC.

The V call is TRBV28, the J call TRBJ2-7; D ambiguous. Germline loops: CDR1 MDHEN, CDR2 SYDVKM. This CDR3 region has 13 residues. The V end was cut by 4 bases, the J end by 1 base, with 8 bases between. For the CDR3, the DNA is TGTGCCAGCAGTTCGTCCAGATCCTACGAGCAGTACTTC. Translated: CASSSSRSYEQYF.

This chain joins TRBV19 and TRBJ2-2; D gene uncertain. Trimming removed 7 bases from V and 3 bases from J, with 12 bases in between. Germline V gene data show CDR1 as LNHDA and CDR2 as SQIVND (reference sequence). The CDR3 consists of 14 residues. In nucleotides, the CDR3 is TGTGCCAGTATTCCCCGCAGATACACCGGGGAGCTGTTTTTT. This sequence encodes CASIPRRYTGELFF.

The chain combines TRBV12-3 or TRBV12-4 with TRBJ2-7, with D possibly TRBD2 on 5 matching bases. This CDR3 is 12 amino acids long. V lost 3 bases and J lost 4, with 7 bases in between. The CDR3 DNA reads TGTGCCAGCAGTTTTGGAGGATACGAGCAGTACTTC. Amino acids: CASSFGGYEQYF.